The 18 T cell receptor beta chains below come from one sample, sequenced in a study of blood T cell repertoires in COVID-19. The table came from immunoSEQ multiplex PCR; TCRdb's copy has only in-frame clones and leaves some out. This sample has approximately 80,000 clones; approximately 76% occur once, and the top ten carry roughly 15%. The specimen sequenced was peripheral blood. The receptors derive from a man between 65 and 85 years old with active or convalescent COVID-19.

This clone has a handful of counts. The chain employs TRBV11-3 and TRBJ1-1; D is uncertain. The CDR3 loop spans 11 amino acids. Trimming cost V 3 bases and J 11 bases, with 10 bases left between them. In germline, CDR1 is SGHNT, CDR2 YENEEA. The CDR3 DNA follows: TGTGCCAGCAGCTTTCAAGAACAGGCTTTCTTT. Its translation: CASSFQEQAFF. The full variable domain, rest sourced from reference TRBV11-3 and TRBJ1-1, is EAGVVQSPRYKIIEKKQPVAFWCNPISGHNTLYWYLQNLGQGPELLIRYENEEAVDDSQLPKDRFSAERLKGVDSTLKIQPAELGDSAVYLCASSFQEQAFFGQGTRLTVV.

This clone was counted only a few times. The V and J genes are TRBV6-1 and TRBJ1-5; D is perhaps TRBD1 (6 bases). The germline gives CDR1 MNHNS, CDR2 SASEGT. The V end was cut by 1 base, the J end by 7 bases, with 8 bases between. The CDR3 is made up of 13 amino acids. CDR3 nucleotides: TGTGCCAGCAGTGAAGTGGGGGCGCAGCCCCAGCATTTT. Encoded protein: CASSEVGAQPQHF.

This clone was seen just once. V usage is TRBV27 and J usage is TRBJ2-5, with 8 positions matching TRBD2. Germline values: CDR1 MNHEY, CDR2 SMNVEV (reference sequence). J gave up 5 bases and V 5 bases, and 13 bases lay outside the gene matches. CDR3 length: 16 amino acids. CDR3 DNA: TGTGCCAGCAGTGGAGGCGGCGGGGGGCGGGTGGAGACCCAGTACTTC. This gives the protein CASSGGGGGRVETQYF.

The chain couples TRBV5-1 to TRBJ2-3, with D possibly TRBD1 on 6 matching bases. Germline-derived CDR1 and CDR2 are SGHRS and YFSETQ. CDR3 length equals 16 residues. V was cut by 4 bases and J by 0 bases, with 15 bases left in between. The CDR3, as DNA: TGCGCCAGCAGCCAAGGACAGAGTTCTAGCACAGATACGCAGTATTTT. Translating it yields CASSQGQSSSTDTQYF.

The rearrangement joins TRBV24-1 to TRBJ2-4; D gene unclear. The CDR3 has 11 residues. Germline values: CDR1 KGHDR, CDR2 SFDVKD. Between the trimmed V and J ends, which lost 9 bases and 7 bases, there was a span of 9 bases. CDR3 residues: CATPVRNIQYF. CDR3 nucleotides: TGTGCCACCCCCGTACGGAACATTCAGTACTTC.

Of note for this clone: Other DNA sequences in this sample translate to the same CDR3. The chain uses TRBV18 and TRBJ2-3; no reliable D call. This CDR3 comprises 11 residues. The V and J ends lost 3 bases and 6 bases respectively, with 4 bases between them. Germline CDR1 KGHSH, CDR2 LQKENI. In nucleotides, the CDR3 is TGTGCCAGCTCACCTCAGGATACGCAGTATTTT. It codes for CASSPQDTQYF.

The chain is built from TRBV6-5 and TRBJ2-1; TRBD2 agrees at 8 bases. Germline lookup yields CDR1 MNHEY and CDR2 SVGAGI. V was clipped by 6 bases and J by 9 bases; unmatched bases: 4. This CDR3 region has 12 residues. In nucleotides, the CDR3 is TGTGCCAGCAGACGGGGGGGCGGTGAGCAGTTCTTC. Protein: CASRRGGGEQFF.

There are a few counts of this clone. The chain carries TRBV11-1 and TRBJ2-2, with D maybe TRBD1 (5 bases). Germline CDR1 reads SGHAT; CDR2 reads FQDESV (reference sequence). With 1 base removed from V and 7 bases from J, the gap between germline ends came to 7 bases. This CDR3 has 13 residues. The CDR3 loop is CASSLVGLGELFF. In nucleotides, the CDR3 is TGTGCCAGCAGCTTAGTGGGGCTCGGGGAGCTGTTTTTT.

This clone was seen once. The gene calls are TRBV9 and TRBJ2-3; D gene uncertain. Trimming removed 1 base from V and 2 bases from J, with 8 bases in between. This CDR3 spans 14 amino acids. Germline V gives CDR1 SGDLS, CDR2 YYNGEE. CDR3 nucleotide sequence: TGTGCCAGCAGCGTAAACTCTTTCACAGATACGCAGTATTTT. The encoded protein is CASSVNSFTDTQYF.

There are a few counts of this clone. The V gene is TRBV30, the J gene TRBJ2-2, with 9 bases aligning to TRBD1. Germline V gives CDR1 GTSNPN, CDR2 SVGIG (reference sequence). This CDR3 has 12 amino acids. The CDR3 nucleotides are TGTTGGACAGGGGACCGCACCGGGGAGCTGTTTTTT. Translated: CWTGDRTGELFF.

In this sample, this clone is medium-sized (0.01 to 0.1%). The rearrangement joins TRBV13 to TRBJ1-1; D possibly corresponds to TRBD1 (6 bases). V was trimmed by 3 bases and J by 0 bases, leaving 14 bases between them. This CDR3 comprises 16 residues. CDR1 is PRHDT, CDR2 FYEKMQ, per germline (reference sequence). The CDR3 is CASSLRGSGLNTEAFF. The CDR3 DNA sequence: TGTGCCAGCAGCTTGAGGGGGAGTGGGCTGAACACTGAAGCTTTCTTT. Variable domain in full (rest from reference TRBV13 and TRBJ1-1): AAGVIQSPRHLIKEKRETATLKCYPIPRHDTVYWYQQGPGQDPQFLISFYEKMQSDKGSIPDRFSAQQFSDYHSELNMSSLELGDSALYFCASSLRGSGLNTEAFFGQGTRLTVV.

V is TRBV7-9 and J is TRBJ2-6; D is possibly TRBD2 (6 bases). Germline CDR1 reads SEHNR; CDR2 reads FQNEAQ (reference sequence). V lost 7 bases and J 0 bases, leaving 10 bases between the germline ends. The CDR3 contains 15 residues. The CDR3 loop is CASTPGVSGANVLTF. CDR3 in DNA: TGTGCCAGCACCCCGGGGGTCTCTGGGGCCAACGTCCTGACTTTC.

The chain employs TRBV19 and TRBJ2-3; the D gene is possibly TRBD2 (6 bases). This CDR3 region has 15 residues. V dropped 6 bases and J dropped 1 base, with 14 bases sitting between them. Germline V CDR1 and CDR2: LNHDA, SQIVND (reference sequence). CDR3 in DNA: TGTGCCAGTAGCCCGGAGGGCCCGGGCACAGATACGCAGTATTTT. Translated, it gives CASSPEGPGTDTQYF.

The chain employs TRBV6-6 and TRBJ2-2; TRBD1 aligns across 11 bases. The CDR3 consists of 14 residues. Germline values: CDR1 MNHNY, CDR2 SVGAGI (reference sequence). Trimming took 4 bases from V and 7 from J; bases not matched to a gene: 2. The CDR3 coding sequence is TGTGCCAGCAGTTGGGGGACAGGGGGCGGGGAGCTGTTTTTT. This gives the protein CASSWGTGGGELFF.

The chain is built from TRBV3-1 (or the pseudogene TRBV3-2) and TRBJ2-7; 7 nucleotides align to TRBD2. V lost 7 bases, J lost 0 bases, and 6 bases stayed unmatched. Germline V gene data show CDR1 as LGHDT and CDR2 as YNNKEL (reference sequence). The CDR3 consists of 14 residues. CDR3 loop: CASTNRGVSYEQYF. Here the CDR3 DNA reads TGTGCCAGCACCAACCGGGGGGTCTCCTACGAGCAGTACTTC.

This clone showed up many times. The rearrangement joins TRBV2 to TRBJ2-5; a weak D match, TRBD2 (5 bases). In germline, CDR1 is SNHLY, CDR2 FYNNEI. The CDR3 has 14 amino acids. Trimming removed 6 bases at V and 4 bases at J, with 15 bases between. CDR3 bases: TGTGCCAGCAGGACCCCTGGACTCACAGAGACCCAGTACTTC. Translated, it gives CASRTPGLTETQYF.

This clone has at least ten counts. The V gene is TRBV3-1 (or the pseudogene TRBV3-2), the J gene TRBJ2-3; the D gene is possibly TRBD2 (6 bases). Between the trimmed V and J ends, which lost 5 bases and 2 bases, there was a span of 14 bases. Germline CDR1 LGHDT, CDR2 YNNKEL (reference sequence). This CDR3 has 15 amino acids. For the CDR3, the DNA is TGTGCCAGCAGCTATAGTAGCGGACCCACAGATACGCAGTATTTT. Translated, it gives CASSYSSGPTDTQYF.

About this clone: Other DNA sequences in the sample encode the same CDR3. The J gene is TRBJ2-2, the V gene TRBV19; weak D call: TRBD1 (6 bases). The CDR3 has 13 residues. CDR1 and CDR2 from the germline V gene are LNHDA and SQIVND (reference sequence). The V end was cut by 5 bases, the J end by 6 bases, with 10 bases between. CDR3 residues: CASSYRVAGELFF. The CDR3 nucleotides read TGTGCCAGTAGTTACAGGGTAGCCGGGGAGCTGTTTTTT. The variable domain in full, with the rest retrieved from reference TRBV19 and TRBJ2-2, is DGGITQSPKYLFRKEGQNVTLSCEQNLNHDAMYWYRQDPGQGLRLIYYSQIVNDFQKGDIAEGYSVSREKKESFPLTVTSAQKNPTAFYLCASSYRVAGELFFGEGSRLTVL.